This section outlines one T cell receptor (beta chain) sequence together with its context. Its antigen is undetermined. From its re-call of the 5' RACE reads, TCRdb lists each CDR3 protein once, without DNA. The sample totals about 380,000 distinct CDR3 sequences. This entry comes from a study of monozygotic twins with inflammatory bowel disease. Study conclusions and caveats: Sharing of clonotypes with others was lower in IBD patients than in healthy twins, and this was especially so with disease activity. No distinction between different T cell subtypes was possible. Evidence did not back any single strong signal or clonotype linked to IBD. Twins with IBD were found to have lower TCRbeta diversity (inverse Simpson) than healthy co-twins.

The receptor comes from a human donor with ulcerative colitis or Crohn's disease, or a healthy co-twin of an affected twin (not recorded which). The sequenced material came from blood.

This chain's CDR3 is CASSAYTGLDTQYF. This chain uses TRBV9 with TRBJ2-3. The CDR3 runs 14 residues. CDR1 and CDR2 from the germline V gene are SGDLS and YYNGEE.